A selection of T cell receptor beta chains follows, all from one sample in a study of blood T cell repertoires in COVID-19. Here immunoSEQ multiplex PCR was the method, and the copy in TCRdb shows in-frame clones only, minus some. This sample has about 370,000 clones, with roughly 90% found just once. Sequences were obtained from peripheral blood. These receptors were obtained from a woman aged 25 to 45 with COVID-19, enrolled during active disease. The CDR3 runs from the conserved cysteine through the conserved F or W. A D gene is named only where the DNA matches it firmly. Expanded clones get a size class; other rows say once, few or many, or leave the size out.

len | abundance | d_gene | j_gene | v_gene | CDR3nt | CDR3aa
13 | - | - | TRBJ1-2 | TRBV19 | TGTGCCAGTAGTATAGAGGGGGCGGATGGCTACACCTTC | CASSIEGADGYTF
15 | - | TRBD1 | TRBJ2-1 | TRBV11-2 | TGTGCCAGCAGCTCCCGGGACAGGGACTACAATGAGCAGTTCTTC | CASSSRDRDYNEQFF
15 | few | TRBD1 | TRBJ1-1 | TRBV19 | TGTGCCAGTAGCGCCCCGGGACAGGGGAACACTGAAGCTTTCTTT | CASSAPGQGNTEAFF
21 | - | - | TRBJ2-7 | TRBV2 | TGTGCCAGCAGACAGCCGGCCGGCGCCGGGGCGGGGGCCGCCTATCTCTACGAGCAGTACTTC | CASRQPAGAGAGAAYLYEQYF
16 | few | - | TRBJ1-5 | TRBV28 | TGTGCCAGCAGGGCGGGGGGTGGAGGAAGCAATCAGCCCCAGCATTTT | CASRAGGGGSNQPQHF
15 | - | TRBD2 | TRBJ2-7 | TRBV6-6 | TGTGCCAGCAGAAGAGAGCGGGGGGGATCCTCCGAGCAGTACTTC | CASRRERGGSSEQYF
18 | - | TRBD1 | TRBJ1-2 | TRBV4-3 | TGCGCCAGCAGCCAAGATGCGTCAGGGGGTATGTTAGGCTATGGCTACACCTTC | CASSQDASGGMLGYGYTF
20 | - | TRBD2 | TRBJ2-3 | TRBV4-1 | TGCGCCAGCAGCCGCCAACCGGGACTAGCGGGGGGTCCTAGCACAGATACGCAGTATTTT | CASSRQPGLAGGPSTDTQYF
17 | - | TRBD1 | TRBJ1-2 | TRBV24-1 | TGTGCCACCAGTGATTCACGATGGGACAGGGGAAACTATGGCTACACCTTC | CATSDSRWDRGNYGYTF
13 | - | TRBD1 | TRBJ1-2 | TRBV6-5 | TGTGCCAGCAGTAGGACAGGGAGGGGCGGCTACACCTTC | CASSRTGRGGYTF
12 | - | - | TRBJ1-2 | TRBV12-3/TRBV12-4 | TGTGCCAGCAGTCCTGACAGCTATGGCTACACCTTC | CASSPDSYGYTF
15 | - | - | TRBJ1-1 | TRBV4-1 | TGCGCCAGCAGCCAAGAGCGGGGATGGGGGGCTGAAGCTTTCTTT | CASSQERGWGAEAFF
14 | - | - | TRBJ2-7 | TRBV7-9 | TGTGCCAGCAGCCGGGCGGGGGCATCCTACGAGCAGTACTTC | CASSRAGASYEQYF
14 | - | - | TRBJ2-5 | TRBV14 | TGTGCCAGCAGCCAGGCGGGGGCCCCAGGGACCCAGTACTTC | CASSQAGAPGTQYF
14 | - | - | TRBJ1-1 | TRBV5-1 | TGCGCCAGCAGCTTGGCCCTACCGAACACTGAAGCTTTCTTT | CASSLALPNTEAFF
17 | - | TRBD2 | TRBJ2-1 | TRBV11-3 | TGTGCCAGCAGCTCTCCTCATACTAGCGGGGGGTACAATGAGCAGTTCTTC | CASSSPHTSGGYNEQFF
15 | - | TRBD2 | TRBJ2-1 | TRBV14 | TGTGCCAGCAGCTCACTGGGACTAGCGAAGGGTGAGCAGTTCTTC | CASSSLGLAKGEQFF
15 | - | TRBD1 | TRBJ1-1 | TRBV19 | TGTGCCAGTAGTATTGGACAGGGGGCGACGGCTGAAGCTTTCTTT | CASSIGQGATAEAFF
11 | once | - | TRBJ1-2 | TRBV6-5 | TGTGCCAGCGGGGGGGGCTATGGCTACACCTTC | CASGGGYGYTF
16 | - | - | TRBJ1-6 | TRBV5-4 | TGTGCCAGCAGCTTGACCCCGGGGGTATCAGATTCACCCCTCCACTTT | CASSLTPGVSDSPLHF
15 | - | - | TRBJ1-4 | TRBV2 | TGTGCCAGCAGTGAAGAGCGGTTCGCTAATGAAAAACTGTTTTTT | CASSEERFANEKLFF
13 | once | - | TRBJ2-3 | TRBV7-2 | TGTGCCAGCAGCTTCATCCGGGAAGATACGCAGTATTTT | CASSFIREDTQYF
15 | - | TRBD2 | TRBJ2-1 | TRBV7-6 | TGTGCCAGCAGCTTAGCAGGACTAGCAACCAATGAGCAGTTCTTC | CASSLAGLATNEQFF
15 | - | TRBD2 | TRBJ2-1 | TRBV5-1 | TGCGCCAGCATGGGGAGCGGGGGGGCTGGAAATGAGCAGTTCTTC | CASMGSGGAGNEQFF
16 | - | TRBD2 | TRBJ2-2 | TRBV4-3 | TGCGCCAGCAGCCAAGGATCGCCTAGCGGCGTCCGGGAGCTGTTTTTT | CASSQGSPSGVRELFF
15 | - | - | TRBJ2-5 | TRBV7-2 | TGTGCCAGCAGCTTTCGCCCACACCAGGGAGAGACCCAGTACTTC | CASSFRPHQGETQYF
13 | - | - | TRBJ1-2 | TRBV9 | TGTGCCAGCAGCGTAGAGCCGGGCTATGGCTACACCTTC | CASSVEPGYGYTF